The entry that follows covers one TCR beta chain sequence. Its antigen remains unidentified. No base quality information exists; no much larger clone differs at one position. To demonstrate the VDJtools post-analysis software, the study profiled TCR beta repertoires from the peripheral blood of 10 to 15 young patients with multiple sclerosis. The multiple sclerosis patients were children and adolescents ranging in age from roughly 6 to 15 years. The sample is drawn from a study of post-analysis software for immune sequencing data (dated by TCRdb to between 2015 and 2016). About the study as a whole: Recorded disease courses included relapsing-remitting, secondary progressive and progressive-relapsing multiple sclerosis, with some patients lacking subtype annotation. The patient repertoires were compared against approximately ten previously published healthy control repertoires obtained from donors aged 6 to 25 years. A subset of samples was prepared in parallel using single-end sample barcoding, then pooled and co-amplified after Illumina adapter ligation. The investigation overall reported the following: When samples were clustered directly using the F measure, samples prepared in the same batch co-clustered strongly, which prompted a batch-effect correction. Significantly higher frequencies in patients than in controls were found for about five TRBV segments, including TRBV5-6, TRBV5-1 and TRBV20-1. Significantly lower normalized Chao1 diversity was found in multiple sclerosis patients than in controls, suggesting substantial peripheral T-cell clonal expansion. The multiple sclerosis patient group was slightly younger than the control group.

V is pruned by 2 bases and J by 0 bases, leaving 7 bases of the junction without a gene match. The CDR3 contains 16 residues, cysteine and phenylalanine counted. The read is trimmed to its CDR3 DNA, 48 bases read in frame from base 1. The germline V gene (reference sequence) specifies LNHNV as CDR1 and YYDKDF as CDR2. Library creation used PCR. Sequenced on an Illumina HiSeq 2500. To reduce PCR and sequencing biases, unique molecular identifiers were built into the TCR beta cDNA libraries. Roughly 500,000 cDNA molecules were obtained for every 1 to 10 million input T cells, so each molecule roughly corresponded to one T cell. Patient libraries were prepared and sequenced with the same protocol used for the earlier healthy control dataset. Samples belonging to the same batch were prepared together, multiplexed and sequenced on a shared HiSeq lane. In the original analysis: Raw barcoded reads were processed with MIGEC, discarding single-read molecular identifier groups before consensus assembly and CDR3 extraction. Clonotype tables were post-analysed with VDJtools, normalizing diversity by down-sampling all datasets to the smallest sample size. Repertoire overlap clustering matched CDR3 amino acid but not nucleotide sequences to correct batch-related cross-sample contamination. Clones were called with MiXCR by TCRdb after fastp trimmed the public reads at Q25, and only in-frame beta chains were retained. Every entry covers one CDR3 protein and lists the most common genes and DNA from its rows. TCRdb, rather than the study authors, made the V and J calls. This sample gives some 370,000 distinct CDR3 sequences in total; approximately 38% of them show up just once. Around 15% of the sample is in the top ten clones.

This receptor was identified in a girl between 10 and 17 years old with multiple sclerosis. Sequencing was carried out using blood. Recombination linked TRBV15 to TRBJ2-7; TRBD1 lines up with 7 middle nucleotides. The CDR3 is CATSRFDRAISYEQYF. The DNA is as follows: TGTGCCACCAGCAGATTCGACAGGGCTATCTCCTACGAGCAGTACTTC.